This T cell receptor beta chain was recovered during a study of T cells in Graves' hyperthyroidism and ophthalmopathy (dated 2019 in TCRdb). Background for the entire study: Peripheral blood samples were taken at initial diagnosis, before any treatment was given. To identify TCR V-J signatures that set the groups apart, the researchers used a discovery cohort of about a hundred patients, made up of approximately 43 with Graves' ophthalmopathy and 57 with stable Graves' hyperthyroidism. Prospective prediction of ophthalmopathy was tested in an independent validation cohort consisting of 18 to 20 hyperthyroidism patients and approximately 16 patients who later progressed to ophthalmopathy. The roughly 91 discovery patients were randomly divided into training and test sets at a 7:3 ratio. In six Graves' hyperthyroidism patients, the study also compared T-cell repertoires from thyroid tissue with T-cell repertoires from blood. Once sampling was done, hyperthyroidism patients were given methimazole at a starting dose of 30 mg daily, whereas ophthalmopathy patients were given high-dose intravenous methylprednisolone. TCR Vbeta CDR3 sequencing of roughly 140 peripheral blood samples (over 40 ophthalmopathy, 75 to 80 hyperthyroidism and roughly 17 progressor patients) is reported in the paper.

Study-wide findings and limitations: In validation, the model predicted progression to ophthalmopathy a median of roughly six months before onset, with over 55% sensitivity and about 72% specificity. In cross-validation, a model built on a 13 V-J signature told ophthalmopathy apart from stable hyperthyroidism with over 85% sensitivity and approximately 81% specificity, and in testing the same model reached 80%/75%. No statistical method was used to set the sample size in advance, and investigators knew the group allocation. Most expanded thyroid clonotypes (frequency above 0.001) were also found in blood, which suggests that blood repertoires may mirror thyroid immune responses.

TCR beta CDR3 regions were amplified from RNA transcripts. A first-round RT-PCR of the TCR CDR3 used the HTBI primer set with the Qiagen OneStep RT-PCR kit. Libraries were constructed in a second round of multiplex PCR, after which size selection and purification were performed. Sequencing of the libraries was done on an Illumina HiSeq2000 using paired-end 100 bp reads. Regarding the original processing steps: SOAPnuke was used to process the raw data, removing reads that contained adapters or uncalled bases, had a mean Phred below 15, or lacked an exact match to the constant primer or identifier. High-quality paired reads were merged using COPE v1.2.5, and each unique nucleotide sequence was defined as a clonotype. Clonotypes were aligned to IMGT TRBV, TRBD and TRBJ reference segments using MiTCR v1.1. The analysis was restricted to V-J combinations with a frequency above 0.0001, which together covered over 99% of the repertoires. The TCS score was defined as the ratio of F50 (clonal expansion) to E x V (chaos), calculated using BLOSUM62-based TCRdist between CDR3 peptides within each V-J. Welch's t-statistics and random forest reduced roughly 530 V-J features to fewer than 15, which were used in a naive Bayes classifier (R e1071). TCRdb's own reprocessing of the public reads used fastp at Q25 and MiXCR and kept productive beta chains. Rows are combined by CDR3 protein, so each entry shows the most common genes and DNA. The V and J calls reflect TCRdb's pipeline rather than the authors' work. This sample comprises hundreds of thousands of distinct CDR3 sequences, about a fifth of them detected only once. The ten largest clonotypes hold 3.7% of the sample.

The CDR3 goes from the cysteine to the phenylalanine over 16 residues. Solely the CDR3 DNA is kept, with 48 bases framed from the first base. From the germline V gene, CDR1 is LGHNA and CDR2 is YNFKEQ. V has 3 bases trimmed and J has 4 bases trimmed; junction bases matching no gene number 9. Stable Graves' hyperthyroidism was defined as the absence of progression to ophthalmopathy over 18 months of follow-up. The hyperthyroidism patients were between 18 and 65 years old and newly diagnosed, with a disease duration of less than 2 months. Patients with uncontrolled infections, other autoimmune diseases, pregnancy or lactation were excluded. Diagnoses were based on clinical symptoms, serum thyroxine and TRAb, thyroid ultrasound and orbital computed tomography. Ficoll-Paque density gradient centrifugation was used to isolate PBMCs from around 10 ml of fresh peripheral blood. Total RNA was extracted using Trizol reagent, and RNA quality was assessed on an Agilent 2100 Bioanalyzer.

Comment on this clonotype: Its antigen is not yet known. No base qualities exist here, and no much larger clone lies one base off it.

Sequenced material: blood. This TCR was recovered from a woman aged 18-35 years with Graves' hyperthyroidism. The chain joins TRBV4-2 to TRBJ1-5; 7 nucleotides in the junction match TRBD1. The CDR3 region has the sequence CASSQGGTELNQPQHF. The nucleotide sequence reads TGTGCCAGCAGCCAGGGGGGGACAGAACTAAATCAGCCCCAGCATTTT.